This TCR beta chain was recovered during a study of blood T cells in healthy people across ages. Study-wide results and caveats: Diversity was estimated from one million T cells, and these estimates were considered underestimates.

On this clonotype: Its cognate antigen is unknown.

Together with a sample-barcoded 5' primer, a J-beta primer mix was included in a second PCR lasting roughly 6 to 12 cycles. Using its own MiXCR run on the 5' RACE reads, TCRdb lists one record per CDR3 protein. This sample yields roughly 720,000 distinct CDR3 sequences, of which 40% to 65% are seen a single time; approximately 41% belongs to the top ten. Germline V lookup: CDR1 SEHNR, CDR2 FQNEAQ (reference sequence). The CDR3 spans 11 residues. Trimming removed 5 bases at V and 11 bases at J, with 12 bases between. The sequence derives from a man of 80 years or more in good health. The chain employs TRBV7-9 and TRBJ1-1, with D maybe TRBD1 (5 bases). Input material: blood. CDR3 loop: CASSRGREAFF. In DNA form, the CDR3 reads TGTGCCAGCAGCAGGGGCAGGGAGGCTTTCTTT.